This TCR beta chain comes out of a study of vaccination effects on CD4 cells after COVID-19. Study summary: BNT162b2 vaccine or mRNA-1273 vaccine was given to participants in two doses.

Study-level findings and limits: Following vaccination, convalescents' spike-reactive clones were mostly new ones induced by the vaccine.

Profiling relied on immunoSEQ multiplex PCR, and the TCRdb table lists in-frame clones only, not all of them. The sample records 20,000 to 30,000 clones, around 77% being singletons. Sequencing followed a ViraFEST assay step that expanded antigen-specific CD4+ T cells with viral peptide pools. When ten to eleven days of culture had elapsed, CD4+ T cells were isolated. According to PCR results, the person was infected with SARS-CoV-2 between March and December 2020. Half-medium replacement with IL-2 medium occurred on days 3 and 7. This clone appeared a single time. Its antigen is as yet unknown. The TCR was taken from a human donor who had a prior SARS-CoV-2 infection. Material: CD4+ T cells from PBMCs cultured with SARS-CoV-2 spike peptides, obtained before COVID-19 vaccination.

The CDR3 DNA follows: TGTGCCAGCAGCCCAGACAGGCTGACCTACGAGCAGTACTTC. It yields the protein CASSPDRLTYEQYF. This rearrangement joins TRBV6-5 to TRBJ2-7, with a possible D match to TRBD1 (6 bases). Trimming stripped 6 bases from V and 2 bases from J, with 14 bases between. The germline gives CDR1 MNHEY, CDR2 SVGAGI. There are 14 residues in the CDR3.